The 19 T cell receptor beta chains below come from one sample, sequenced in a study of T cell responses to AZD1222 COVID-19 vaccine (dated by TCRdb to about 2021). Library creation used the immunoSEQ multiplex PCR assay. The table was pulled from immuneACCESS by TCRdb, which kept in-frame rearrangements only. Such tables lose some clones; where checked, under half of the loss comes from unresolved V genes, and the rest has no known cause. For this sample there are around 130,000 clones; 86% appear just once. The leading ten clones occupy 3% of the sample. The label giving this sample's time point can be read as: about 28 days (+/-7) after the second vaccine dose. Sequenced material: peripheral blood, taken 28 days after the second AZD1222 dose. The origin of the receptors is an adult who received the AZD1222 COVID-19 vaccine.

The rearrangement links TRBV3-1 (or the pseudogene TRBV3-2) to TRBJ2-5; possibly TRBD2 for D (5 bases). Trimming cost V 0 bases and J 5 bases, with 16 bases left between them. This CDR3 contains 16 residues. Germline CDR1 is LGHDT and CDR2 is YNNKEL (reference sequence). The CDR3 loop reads CASSQEGSLRKETQYF. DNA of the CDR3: TGTGCCAGCAGCCAAGAAGGGAGCTTGAGGAAGGAGACCCAGTACTTC.

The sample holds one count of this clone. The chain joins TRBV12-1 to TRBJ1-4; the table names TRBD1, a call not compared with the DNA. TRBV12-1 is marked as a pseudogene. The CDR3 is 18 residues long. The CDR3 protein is CASSPPGQGAETNEKLFF. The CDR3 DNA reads TGTGCCAGCAGCCCCCCGGGACAGGGGGCTGAAACTAATGAAAAACTGTTTTTT.

CDR3 residues: CASSPRRAGNTGELFF. The CDR3 coding sequence is TGCGCCAGCAGCCCACGCCGGGCAGGGAACACCGGGGAGCTGTTTTTT. The chain links TRBV4-3 to TRBJ2-2; D is ambiguous. The CDR3 length is 16 residues. V was shortened by 4 bases and J by 1 base, with 13 bases between the two germline ends. Germline V lookup: CDR1 LGHNA, CDR2 YSLEER.

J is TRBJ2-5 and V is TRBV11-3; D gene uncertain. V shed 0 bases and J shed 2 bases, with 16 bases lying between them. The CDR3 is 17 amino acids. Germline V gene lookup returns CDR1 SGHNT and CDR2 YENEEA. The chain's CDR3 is CASSLDEPDRIQETQYF. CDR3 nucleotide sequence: TGTGCCAGCAGCTTAGACGAACCTGACCGTATTCAAGAGACCCAGTACTTC.

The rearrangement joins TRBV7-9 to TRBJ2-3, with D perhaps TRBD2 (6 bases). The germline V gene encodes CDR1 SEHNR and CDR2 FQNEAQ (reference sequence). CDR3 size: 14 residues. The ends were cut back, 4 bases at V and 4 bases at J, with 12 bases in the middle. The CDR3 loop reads CASSSTRRADTQYF. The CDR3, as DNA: TGTGCCAGCAGCTCGACTCGGAGGGCAGATACGCAGTATTTT.

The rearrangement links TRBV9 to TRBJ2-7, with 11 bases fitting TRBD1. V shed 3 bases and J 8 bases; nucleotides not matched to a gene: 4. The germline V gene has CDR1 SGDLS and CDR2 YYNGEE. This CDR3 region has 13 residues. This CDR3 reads CASSAGQGAKQYF. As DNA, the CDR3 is TGTGCCAGCAGCGCCGGACAGGGGGCGAAGCAGTACTTC.

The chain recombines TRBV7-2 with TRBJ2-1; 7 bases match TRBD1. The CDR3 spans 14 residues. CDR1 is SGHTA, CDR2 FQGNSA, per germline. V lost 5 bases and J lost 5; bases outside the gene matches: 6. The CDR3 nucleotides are TGTGCCAGCAGCCCCAACAGGGGCCACAATGAGCAGTTCTTC. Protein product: CASSPNRGHNEQFF.

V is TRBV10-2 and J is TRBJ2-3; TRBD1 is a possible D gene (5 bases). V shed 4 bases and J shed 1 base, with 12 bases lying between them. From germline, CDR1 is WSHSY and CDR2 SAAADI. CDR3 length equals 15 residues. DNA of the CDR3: TGCGCCAGCAGTGTTGCAGGGATGGGCACAGATACGCAGTATTTT. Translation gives CASSVAGMGTDTQYF.

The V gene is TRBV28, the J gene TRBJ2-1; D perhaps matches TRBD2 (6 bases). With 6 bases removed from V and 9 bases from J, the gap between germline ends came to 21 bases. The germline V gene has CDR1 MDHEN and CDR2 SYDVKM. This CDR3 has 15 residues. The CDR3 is CASSPGTPGPVEQFF. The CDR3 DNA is TGTGCCAGCAGCCCGGGGACTCCCGGCCCAGTTGAGCAGTTCTTC.

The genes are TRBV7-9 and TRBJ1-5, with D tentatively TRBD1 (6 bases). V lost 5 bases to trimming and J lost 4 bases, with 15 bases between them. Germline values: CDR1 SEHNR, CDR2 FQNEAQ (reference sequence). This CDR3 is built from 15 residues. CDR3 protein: CASSPPGGLNQPQHF. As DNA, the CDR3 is TGTGCCAGCAGCCCCCCGGGGGGCCTGAATCAGCCCCAGCATTTT.

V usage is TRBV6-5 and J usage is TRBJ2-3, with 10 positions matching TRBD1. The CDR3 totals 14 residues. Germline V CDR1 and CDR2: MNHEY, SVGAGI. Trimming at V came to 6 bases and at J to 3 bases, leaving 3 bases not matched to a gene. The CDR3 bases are TGTGCCAGCAGATGGACAGGGGGGACAGATACGCAGTATTTT. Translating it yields CASRWTGGTDTQYF.

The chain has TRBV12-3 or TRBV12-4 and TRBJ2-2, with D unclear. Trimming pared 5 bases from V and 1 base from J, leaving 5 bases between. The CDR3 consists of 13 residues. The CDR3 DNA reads TGTGCCAGCAGTCCTCAGAACACCGGGGAGCTGTTTTTT. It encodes CASSPQNTGELFF.

The CDR3 nucleotides read TGTGCCAGCAGTTACTCGGGCGTACAAGAGACCCAGTACTTC. Translated, it gives CASSYSGVQETQYF. J is TRBJ2-5 and V is TRBV6-5; the D is unclear. The ends were cut back, 0 bases at V and 2 bases at J, with 7 bases in the middle. The CDR3 contains 14 residues. Germline V gene data show CDR1 as MNHEY and CDR2 as SVGAGI.

DNA of the CDR3: TGCGCCAGCAGCTTGGTCCCCGGGACAGGGTCAGATACGCAGTATTTT. It codes for CASSLVPGTGSDTQYF. The V call is TRBV5-1, the J call TRBJ2-3; TRBD1 matches at 9 bases. J lost 4 bases, V lost 0 bases, and 6 bases had no gene match. This CDR3 contains 16 residues. The germline gives CDR1 SGHRS, CDR2 YFSETQ.

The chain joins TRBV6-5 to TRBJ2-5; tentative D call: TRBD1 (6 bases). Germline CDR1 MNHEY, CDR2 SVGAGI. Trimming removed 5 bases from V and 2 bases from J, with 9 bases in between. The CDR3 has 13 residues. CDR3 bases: TGTGCCAGCAGTAGGACAGTTCAAGAGACCCAGTACTTC. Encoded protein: CASSRTVQETQYF.

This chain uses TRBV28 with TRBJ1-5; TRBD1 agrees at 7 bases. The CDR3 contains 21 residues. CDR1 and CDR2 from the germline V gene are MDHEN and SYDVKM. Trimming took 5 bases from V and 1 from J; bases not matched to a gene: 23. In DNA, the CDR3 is TGTGCCAGCAGTGCCCAACACCGACAGGGACGCAGCTTTATGAGCAATCAGCCCCAGCATTTT. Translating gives CASSAQHRQGRSFMSNQPQHF.

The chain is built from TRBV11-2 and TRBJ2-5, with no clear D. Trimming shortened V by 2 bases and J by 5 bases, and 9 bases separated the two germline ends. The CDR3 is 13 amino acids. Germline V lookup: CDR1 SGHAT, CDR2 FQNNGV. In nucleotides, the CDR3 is TGTGCCAGCAGCTTACGTGGTGTTGAGACCCAGTACTTC. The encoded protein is CASSLRGVETQYF.

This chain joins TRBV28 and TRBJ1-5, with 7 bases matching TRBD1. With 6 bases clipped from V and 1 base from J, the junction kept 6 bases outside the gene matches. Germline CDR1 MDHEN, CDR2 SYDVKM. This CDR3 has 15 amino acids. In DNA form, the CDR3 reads TGTGCCAGCAGGGTCCCGGGACAGAGCAATCAGCCCCAGCATTTT. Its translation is CASRVPGQSNQPQHF.

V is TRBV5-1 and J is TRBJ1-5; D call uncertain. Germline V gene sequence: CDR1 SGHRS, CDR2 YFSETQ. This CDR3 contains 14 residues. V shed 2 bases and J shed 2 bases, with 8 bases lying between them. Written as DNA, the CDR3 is TGCGCCAGCAGCTTAATAGGAGGCAATCAGCCCCAGCATTTT. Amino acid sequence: CASSLIGGNQPQHF.